This record looks at one TCR beta chain sequence and its context. Authors' methods: From reference gene primer amplification, estimates of nucleated cell counts were derived. TCRdb's table, derived via immunoSEQ multiplex PCR, lists solely in-frame clones and lacks some. The D gene and trimming were derived from the DNA, and the V and J assignments and clone size from that table. The profile shows 390,000 or so clones, 80% to 90% of them singletons. This CDR3 has 16 amino acids. V lost 4 bases to trimming and J lost 3 bases; unmatched junction nucleotides: 7. This entry comes from a study of blood T cell repertoires in COVID-19. Study-wide background: The United States, Italy and Spain were the sources of the acute and convalescent COVID-19 samples.

The chain is built from TRBV23-1 and TRBJ1-4, with TRBD1 identical over 8 bases. TRBV23-1 is reported as an ORF; its role is uncertain. The receptor was isolated from a woman in her twenties or thirties with active or convalescent COVID-19. The sequenced sample was peripheral blood. Here the CDR3 reads CASSPGQGWANEKLFF. CDR3 coding DNA: TGCGCCAGCAGTCCCGGACAGGGATGGGCTAATGAAAAACTGTTTTTT.